Many counts were recorded for the clone carrying this TCR beta chain. Its target is unknown. With 3 bases removed from V and 0 bases from J, the gap between germline ends came to 6 bases. Germline V CDR1 and CDR2: SGHRS, YFSETQ. The CDR3 runs to 14 residues. This sample was included in a study of cytomegalovirus exposure and HLA in healthy donors. Findings and limits, study-wide: As was reported, the classifier diagnosed cytomegalovirus status with high specificity and sensitivity.

Libraries were prepared by immunoSEQ multiplex PCR; TCRdb keeps only in-frame clonotypes and omits some of them. The data contain roughly 350,000 clones, 86% of them singletons. The sequence derives from a woman younger than 30 in good health and CMV-seronegative. The chain carries TRBV5-1 and TRBJ2-2; D unclear. Input material: PBMCs. The CDR3 nucleotides are TGCGCCAGCAGCTCCGACACGAACACCGGGGAGCTGTTTTTT. Encoded protein: CASSSDTNTGELFF.